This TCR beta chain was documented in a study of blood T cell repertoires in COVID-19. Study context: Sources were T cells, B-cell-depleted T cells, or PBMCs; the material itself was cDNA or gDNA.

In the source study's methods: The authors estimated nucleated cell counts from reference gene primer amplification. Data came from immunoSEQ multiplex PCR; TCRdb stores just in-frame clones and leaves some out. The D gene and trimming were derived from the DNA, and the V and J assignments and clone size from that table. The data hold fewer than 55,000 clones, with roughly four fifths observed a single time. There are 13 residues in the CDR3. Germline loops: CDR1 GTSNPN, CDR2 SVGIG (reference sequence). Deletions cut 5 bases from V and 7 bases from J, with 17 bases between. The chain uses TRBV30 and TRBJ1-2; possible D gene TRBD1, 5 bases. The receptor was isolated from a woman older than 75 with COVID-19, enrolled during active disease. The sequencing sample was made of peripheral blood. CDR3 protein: CAWLERGFSGYTF. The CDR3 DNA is TGTGCCTGGCTGGAAAGGGGTTTTTCTGGCTACACCTTC.